This T cell receptor beta chain was recovered during a study of T cell repertoires in cytomegalovirus infection. For the study at large: From public TCR beta signatures came an indication of both CMV infection and matching HLA type. Whole-study findings and limits: People with CMV and the relevant HLA were identified by cumulative public TCR beta family frequency. Dominating the ex vivo response were HLA-C-restricted CMV-specific TCR beta clonotypes.

This clonotype was observed a handful of times. Its antigen is still unknown. Via MiXCR, TCRdb re-called the reads, giving one row per CDR3 protein. In the table there are more than 40,000 distinct CDR3 sequences, 20% to 25% of which are singletons. Germline V gives CDR1 SGHVS, CDR2 FNYEAQ. The germline V and J ends were trimmed by 4 bases and 5 bases, with 26 bases remaining between them. CDR3 length: 18 residues. This TCR came from a human donor in good health (CMV status not recorded). Some clones in this sample may be carry-over from other donors' samples. The sample in question was CD8+ T cells from cultured PBMCs, obtained from culture after CMV antigen stimulation. V and J are TRBV7-6 and TRBJ2-5; tentative D call: TRBD2 (6 bases). The CDR3 loop reads CASSSNPPRDSNWETQYF. CDR3 DNA sequence: TGTGCCAGCAGCTCCAATCCCCCACGGGACTCGAATTGGGAGACCCAGTACTTC.